The rows below give T cell receptor beta chains drawn from one sample of a study of T cell changes during pregnancy in multiple sclerosis. Sequencing used immunoSEQ multiplex PCR; TCRdb keeps in-frame clones, though not all of them. Found here are 50,000 to 60,000 clones, 75% to 90% of them singletons; the top ten hold around 1.7%. This specimen consisted of peripheral blood, obtained after pregnancy. Receptor source: a female donor with multiple sclerosis, enrolled in a pregnancy study. The CDR3 runs from the conserved cysteine through the conserved F or W. Fields, in order: J gene, V gene, CDR3 length, D gene, clone size, CDR3 protein, CDR3 DNA. A D gene is named only where the DNA matches it firmly. Clone size is given for some rows only: seen once, a few or many times, or a class if the clone is expanded.

TRBJ1-1 TRBV7-3 15 NA NA CASSFVAGANTEAFF TGTGCCAGCAGCTTCGTTGCAGGGGCGAACACTGAAGCTTTCTTT
TRBJ2-5 TRBV5-1 14 TRBD1 NA CASSAGQGPETQYF TGCGCCAGCAGCGCGGGACAGGGGCCAGAGACCCAGTACTTC
TRBJ2-3 TRBV12-5 13 TRBD2 NA CASGSAGPDTQYF TGTGCTAGCGGGTCAGCGGGGCCCGATACGCAGTATTTT
TRBJ1-1 TRBV4-3 13 TRBD1 few CASSQTTGTGPTF TGCGCCAGCAGCCAAACTACCGGGACAGGGCCCACTTTT
TRBJ1-3 TRBV5-1 15 NA NA CASSLYGTSGNTIYF TGCGCCAGCAGCTTGTACGGGACTTCTGGAAACACCATATATTTT
TRBJ1-4 TRBV4-1 15 TRBD1 NA CASSQAQGGNEKLFF TGCGCCAGCAGCCAAGCGCAGGGGGGCAATGAAAAACTGTTTTTT
TRBJ2-7 TRBV7-6 13 NA NA CASSPGPNYEQYF TGTGCCAGCAGCCCAGGGCCCAACTACGAGCAGTACTTC
TRBJ2-1 TRBV6-6 13 NA NA CASSYSGYNEQFF TGTGCCAGCAGTTACTCCGGGTACAATGAGCAGTTCTTC
TRBJ2-7 TRBV9 14 TRBD1 NA CASSVGQGNYEQYF TGTGCCAGCAGCGTAGGACAGGGGAACTACGAGCAGTACTTC
TRBJ1-5 TRBV9 13 NA NA CASSVWEGQPQHF TGTGCCAGCAGCGTCTGGGAGGGTCAGCCCCAGCATTTT
TRBJ1-2 TRBV9 15 TRBD1 NA CASSVRRDRAYGYTF TGTGCCAGCAGCGTCCGCCGGGACAGGGCCTATGGCTACACCTTC
TRBJ1-3 TRBV11-2 16 NA once CASSFLRGRSGNTIYF TGTGCCAGCAGCTTTTTGAGAGGCCGCTCTGGAAACACCATATATTTT
TRBJ1-2 TRBV7-9 13 TRBD1 NA CASSERDRGGYTF TGTGCCAGCAGCGAACGGGACAGGGGGGGCTACACCTTC
TRBJ1-2 TRBV15 15 NA NA CATSRGGFESYGYTF TGTGCCACCAGCAGAGGAGGGTTTGAGTCCTATGGCTACACCTTC
TRBJ1-6 TRBV7-3 13 NA NA CASSESLNSPLHF TGTGCCAGCAGCGAGTCCCTTAATTCACCCCTCCACTTT
TRBJ1-1 TRBV30 12 NA few CAWSPMNTEAFF TGTGCCTGGAGTCCCATGAACACTGAAGCTTTCTTT
TRBJ2-1 TRBV4-3 16 TRBD2 NA CASSQDPRGGSNEQFF TGCGCCAGCAGCCAAGATCCACGGGGAGGGTCCAATGAGCAGTTCTTC
TRBJ1-6 TRBV2 16 TRBD1 NA CASRYPGGSYNSPLHF TGTGCCAGCAGGTATCCAGGGGGCTCCTATAATTCACCCCTCCACTTT
TRBJ1-1 TRBV27 12 TRBD1 NA CASNFTGAVSFF TGTGCCAGCAACTTTACAGGGGCAGTATCTTTCTTT
TRBJ2-3 TRBV29-1 11 NA NA CSVEDLDTQYF TGCAGCGTTGAAGATCTAGATACGCAGTATTTT
TRBJ2-2 TRBV5-1 16 TRBD1 NA CASSPGGTGVTGELFF TGCGCCAGCAGCCCGGGTGGGACAGGGGTCACCGGGGAGCTGTTTTTT
TRBJ2-5 TRBV15 19 TRBD1 once CATSRDVLFGDRVLVDQYF TGTGCCACCAGCAGAGATGTCCTTTTTGGGGACAGGGTCCTGGTGGACCAGTACTTC
TRBJ1-1 TRBV27 14 NA few CASSLYLSGSEAFF TGTGCCAGCAGTTTATACCTCAGCGGCAGTGAAGCTTTCTTT
TRBJ1-1 TRBV7-9 13 NA NA CASSLRTNREAFF TGTGCCAGCAGCCTCAGGACAAATCGGGAAGCTTTCTTT
TRBJ2-7 TRBV4-3 13 NA NA CASSIRDNYEQYF TGCGCCAGCAGCATTCGGGACAACTACGAGCAGTACTTC
TRBJ1-3 TRBV6-5 14 NA NA CASSYLRSGNTIYF TGTGCCAGCAGTTACTTGCGCTCTGGAAACACCATATATTTT
TRBJ2-3 TRBV30 13 TRBD2 NA CAWGFRGADTQYF TGTGCCTGGGGGTTCCGGGGGGCAGATACGCAGTATTTT
TRBJ1-2 TRBV2 14 TRBD1 once CASPWTGEIYGYTF TGTGCCAGCCCTTGGACAGGAGAGATCTATGGCTACACCTTC
TRBJ1-1 TRBV11-1 15 NA NA CASSWDTYMNTEAFF TGTGCCAGCAGCTGGGACACCTACATGAACACTGAAGCTTTCTTT
TRBJ1-3 TRBV19 14 NA NA CASSLREAGNTIYF TGTGCCAGTAGTCTCAGGGAAGCTGGAAACACCATATATTTT
TRBJ1-5 TRBV6-6 11 NA NA CASSSNRAQHF TGTGCCAGCAGTTCCAACAGAGCCCAGCATTTT
TRBJ1-2 TRBV20-1 11 NA NA CSPPGGYGYTF TGCAGTCCCCCCGGTGGCTATGGCTACACCTTC
TRBJ2-5 TRBV7-7 15 TRBD1 NA CASSLGGTGEETQYF TGTGCTAGCAGCTTAGGGGGGACAGGGGAAGAGACCCAGTACTTC
TRBJ2-7 TRBV2 12 NA NA CASNASPSEQYF TGTGCCAGCAATGCTAGCCCGTCCGAGCAGTACTTC
TRBJ1-2 TRBV7-2 13 NA NA CASSPQRQTLYTF TGTGCCAGCAGCCCACAGCGGCAGACCTTATACACCTTC
TRBJ1-2 TRBV18 24 NA NA CASSPTATGHRLSQGGNPDYGYTF TGTGCCAGCTCTCCGACAGCCACCGGGCATCGACTTAGTCAAGGGGGAAACCCCGACTATGGCTACACCTTC
TRBJ2-1 TRBV10-3 15 NA NA CAISVSLGGRDEQFF TGTGCCATCAGTGTTAGTCTTGGAGGGAGAGATGAGCAGTTCTTC
TRBJ1-1 TRBV27 11 NA NA CASTLKTEAFF TGTGCCAGCACCCTTAAGACAGAAGCTTTCTTT
TRBJ2-2 TRBV11-3 13 NA NA CASSLVRAGELFF TGTGCCAGCAGCTTAGTGAGGGCCGGGGAGCTGTTTTTT
TRBJ2-7 TRBV7-8 12 NA NA CASSLEAYEQYF TGTGCCAGCAGCTTGGAGGCCTACGAGCAGTACTTC
TRBJ1-1 TRBV28 15 NA once CASTLGGRGNTEAFF TGTGCCAGCACTCTAGGGGGGAGGGGGAACACTGAAGCTTTCTTT
TRBJ2-3 TRBV13 12 NA NA CASSLSTDTQYF TGTGCCAGCAGCTTATCGACAGATACGCAGTATTTT
TRBJ1-6 TRBV27 21 NA NA CASSPHPGTRGAISYNSPLHF TGTGCCAGCAGCCCCCATCCCGGGACAAGGGGAGCCATCTCCTATAATTCACCCCTCCACTTT
TRBJ2-2 TRBV18 15 NA NA CASSFFGELTGELFF TGTGCCAGCTCGTTCTTCGGGGAGCTCACCGGGGAGCTGTTTTTT
TRBJ2-3 TRBV9 18 TRBD2 NA CASSLSGGPDLITDTQYF TGTGCCAGCAGCCTTAGCGGGGGGCCGGATCTAATCACAGATACGCAGTATTTT